This is a list of T cell receptor beta chains from one sample in a study of blood T cells in healthy people across ages. Each CDR3 protein is one row after TCRdb ran MiXCR on the 5' RACE reads. The sample includes approximately 600,000 distinct CDR3 sequences, 45% to 65% of them seen just once. Input material: blood. The receptors were gathered from a man aged 60 to 75 in good health. Both conserved end residues are part of each CDR3. The D gene is left open where the match is weak. Clone size, where shown, is once, few, many, or a class for clones that have expanded.

j_call: TRBJ1-2; cdr3_length: 15; v_call: TRBV21-1; d_call: .; clone_size: .; cdr3_aa: CATPTLFGTNYGYTF; cdr3_nt: TGTGCCACGCCCACCCTTTTCGGAACTAACTATGGCTACACCTTC
j_call: TRBJ2-5; cdr3_length: 13; v_call: TRBV10-3; d_call: .; clone_size: .; cdr3_aa: CAISTDNGETQYF; cdr3_nt: TGTGCCATCAGTACAGACAACGGGGAGACCCAGTACTTC
j_call: TRBJ2-3; cdr3_length: 14; v_call: TRBV11-2; d_call: .; clone_size: .; cdr3_aa: CASSIGSTGDTQYF; cdr3_nt: TGTGCCAGCAGCATTGGGTCTACCGGGGATACGCAGTATTTT
j_call: TRBJ2-7; cdr3_length: 16; v_call: TRBV5-1; d_call: .; clone_size: .; cdr3_aa: CASSLDGQNQIYEQYF; cdr3_nt: TGCGCCAGCAGCTTGGATGGTCAGAATCAAATCTACGAGCAGTACTTC
j_call: TRBJ1-4; cdr3_length: 15; v_call: TRBV4-1; d_call: .; clone_size: .; cdr3_aa: CASSQVDRTNEKLFF; cdr3_nt: TGCGCCAGCAGCCAAGTGGACAGAACTAATGAAAAACTGTTTTTT
j_call: TRBJ1-5; cdr3_length: 18; v_call: TRBV10-3; d_call: TRBD1; clone_size: .; cdr3_aa: CAISESAGTVHGEQPQHF; cdr3_nt: TGTGCCATCAGTGAGTCGGCCGGGACAGTTCACGGTGAACAGCCCCAGCATTTT
j_call: TRBJ1-2; cdr3_length: 11; v_call: TRBV20-1; d_call: .; clone_size: few; cdr3_aa: CSASYDYGYTF; cdr3_nt: TGCAGTGCTAGTTACGACTATGGCTACACCTTC
j_call: TRBJ2-6; cdr3_length: 16; v_call: TRBV27; d_call: .; clone_size: few; cdr3_aa: CASSSVGASGANVLTF; cdr3_nt: TGTGCCAGCAGTTCCGTCGGAGCTTCTGGGGCCAACGTCCTGACTTTC
j_call: TRBJ2-7; cdr3_length: 14; v_call: TRBV10-3; d_call: TRBD1; clone_size: few; cdr3_aa: CAISGGTGPNEQYF; cdr3_nt: TGTGCCATCAGTGGTGGGACAGGGCCCAACGAGCAGTACTTC
j_call: TRBJ2-4; cdr3_length: 13; v_call: TRBV20-1; d_call: .; clone_size: .; cdr3_aa: CSASPSAKNIQYF; cdr3_nt: TGCAGTGCTTCACCATCGGCCAAAAACATTCAGTACTTC
j_call: TRBJ1-1; cdr3_length: 16; v_call: TRBV10-3; d_call: TRBD1; clone_size: .; cdr3_aa: CAISERTGGKNTEAFF; cdr3_nt: TGTGCCATCAGTGAGCGGACAGGGGGGAAGAACACTGAAGCTTTCTTT
j_call: TRBJ2-7; cdr3_length: 14; v_call: TRBV18; d_call: .; clone_size: .; cdr3_aa: CASSPPIRVDEQYF; cdr3_nt: TGTGCCAGCTCACCACCCATCAGGGTCGACGAGCAGTACTTC
j_call: TRBJ2-7; cdr3_length: 13; v_call: TRBV11-2; d_call: TRBD1; clone_size: .; cdr3_aa: CASSYSDRAEQYF; cdr3_nt: TGTGCCAGCAGCTACTCCGACAGGGCCGAGCAGTACTTC
j_call: TRBJ1-6; cdr3_length: 13; v_call: TRBV5-6; d_call: .; clone_size: .; cdr3_aa: CVSSWRTLSPLHF; cdr3_nt: TGTGTCAGCAGCTGGAGGACACTTTCACCCCTCCACTTT
j_call: TRBJ2-3; cdr3_length: 17; v_call: TRBV5-1; d_call: TRBD2; clone_size: .; cdr3_aa: CASSPGTLAGVTDTQYF; cdr3_nt: TGCGCCAGCAGCCCTGGAACACTAGCGGGGGTCACAGATACGCAGTATTTT
j_call: TRBJ2-1; cdr3_length: 18; v_call: TRBV4-1; d_call: TRBD2; clone_size: .; cdr3_aa: CASSQKMVIGTSGWEQFF; cdr3_nt: TGCGCCAGCAGCCAGAAGATGGTAATCGGGACTAGCGGGTGGGAGCAGTTCTTC
j_call: TRBJ1-5; cdr3_length: 17; v_call: TRBV6-6; d_call: .; clone_size: once; cdr3_aa: CASSYFPGGLGNQPQHF; cdr3_nt: TGTGCCAGCAGTTACTTTCCCGGGGGACTGGGTAATCAGCCCCAGCATTTT
j_call: TRBJ2-2; cdr3_length: 13; v_call: TRBV2; d_call: .; clone_size: .; cdr3_aa: CASKYEVTGELFF; cdr3_nt: TGTGCCAGCAAATACGAGGTCACCGGGGAGCTGTTTTTT
j_call: TRBJ2-1; cdr3_length: 16; v_call: TRBV27; d_call: .; clone_size: .; cdr3_aa: CASSSPRAGSYNEQFF; cdr3_nt: TGTGCCAGCAGTTCTCCTCGAGCGGGCTCCTACAATGAGCAGTTCTTC
j_call: TRBJ2-7; cdr3_length: 14; v_call: TRBV12-3/TRBV12-4; d_call: TRBD1; clone_size: .; cdr3_aa: CASSGDRGTYEQYF; cdr3_nt: TGTGCCAGCAGTGGGGACAGGGGGACCTACGAGCAGTACTTC
j_call: TRBJ1-4; cdr3_length: 17; v_call: TRBV7-9; d_call: TRBD1; clone_size: many; cdr3_aa: CASSYRTGRSHEEKLFF; cdr3_nt: TGTGCCAGCAGCTACAGGACAGGCCGGAGCCACGAGGAAAAACTGTTTTTT
j_call: TRBJ2-1; cdr3_length: 13; v_call: TRBV25-1; d_call: .; clone_size: few; cdr3_aa: CASSEYRHDGQFF; cdr3_nt: TGTGCCAGCAGTGAATATCGCCACGACGGGCAGTTCTTC
j_call: TRBJ1-2; cdr3_length: 17; v_call: TRBV27; d_call: TRBD1; clone_size: .; cdr3_aa: CACSSVGTGARGYGYTF; cdr3_nt: TGTGCCTGCAGTTCCGTGGGGACAGGGGCCAGAGGCTATGGCTACACCTTC
j_call: TRBJ2-1; cdr3_length: 13; v_call: TRBV29-1; d_call: .; clone_size: .; cdr3_aa: CSADRDGLGEQFF; cdr3_nt: TGCAGCGCTGACCGGGACGGCTTGGGTGAGCAGTTCTTC
j_call: TRBJ2-5; cdr3_length: 15; v_call: TRBV20-1; d_call: .; clone_size: .; cdr3_aa: CSASGVPGGEETQYF; cdr3_nt: TGCAGTGCTAGTGGTGTTCCGGGCGGGGAAGAGACCCAGTACTTC
j_call: TRBJ2-3; cdr3_length: 18; v_call: TRBV2; d_call: .; clone_size: once; cdr3_aa: CASSDNIQGGGVTDTQYF; cdr3_nt: TGTGCCAGCAGTGACAACATTCAGGGGGGCGGTGTCACAGATACGCAGTATTTT
j_call: TRBJ1-2; cdr3_length: 13; v_call: TRBV10-2; d_call: .; clone_size: .; cdr3_aa: CASSDGRDYGYTF; cdr3_nt: TGCGCCAGCAGTGATGGGAGGGACTATGGCTACACCTTC
j_call: TRBJ1-1; cdr3_length: 14; v_call: TRBV15; d_call: .; clone_size: .; cdr3_aa: CATRQGNLDTEAFF; cdr3_nt: TGTGCCACCCGCCAGGGTAATCTCGACACTGAAGCTTTCTTT
j_call: TRBJ2-7; cdr3_length: 15; v_call: TRBV7-2; d_call: .; clone_size: .; cdr3_aa: CASSLVSTTYNEQYF; cdr3_nt: TGTGCCAGCAGCTTAGTCTCTACAACCTACAATGAGCAGTACTTC
j_call: TRBJ2-7; cdr3_length: 13; v_call: TRBV11-2; d_call: .; clone_size: few; cdr3_aa: CASSLDTPYEQYF; cdr3_nt: TGTGCCAGCAGCTTAGACACCCCCTACGAGCAGTACTTC
j_call: TRBJ2-3; cdr3_length: 16; v_call: TRBV6-5; d_call: TRBD1; clone_size: .; cdr3_aa: CASSYRPRTGSDTQYF; cdr3_nt: TGTGCCAGCAGTTACCGGCCCCGGACAGGGAGCGATACGCAGTATTTT
j_call: TRBJ2-6; cdr3_length: 16; v_call: TRBV3-1; d_call: .; clone_size: .; cdr3_aa: CASSLGPSPGANVLTF; cdr3_nt: TGTGCCAGTTCCCTGGGCCCATCCCCTGGGGCCAACGTCCTGACTTTC
j_call: TRBJ1-5; cdr3_length: 13; v_call: TRBV18; d_call: .; clone_size: .; cdr3_aa: CASSPGPDQPQHF; cdr3_nt: TGTGCCAGCTCACCCGGCCCCGATCAGCCCCAGCATTTT
j_call: TRBJ2-3; cdr3_length: 11; v_call: TRBV12-3/TRBV12-4; d_call: .; clone_size: many; cdr3_aa: CASSRGDTQYF; cdr3_nt: TGTGCCAGCAGTAGGGGGGATACGCAGTATTTT
j_call: TRBJ2-3; cdr3_length: 15; v_call: TRBV27; d_call: .; clone_size: many; cdr3_aa: CASSLWPAAINTQYF; cdr3_nt: TGTGCCAGCAGTTTATGGCCGGCAGCTATTAATACGCAGTATTTT
j_call: TRBJ2-1; cdr3_length: 13; v_call: TRBV3-1; d_call: .; clone_size: few; cdr3_aa: CASSPGQPRVQFF; cdr3_nt: TGTGCCAGCAGTCCAGGACAGCCCCGGGTGCAGTTCTTC
j_call: TRBJ2-5; cdr3_length: 15; v_call: TRBV20-1; d_call: .; clone_size: few; cdr3_aa: CSASRGGVLQETQYF; cdr3_nt: TGCAGTGCTAGTCGAGGGGGGGTCCTTCAAGAGACCCAGTACTTC
j_call: TRBJ2-7; cdr3_length: 20; v_call: TRBV6-1; d_call: TRBD2; clone_size: .; cdr3_aa: CASSERSGTSGGASLDEQYF; cdr3_nt: TGTGCCAGCAGTGAAAGGTCGGGGACTAGCGGGGGGGCCTCCCTCGACGAGCAGTACTTC
j_call: TRBJ2-3; cdr3_length: 12; v_call: TRBV7-2; d_call: .; clone_size: once; cdr3_aa: CASSQYTDTQYF; cdr3_nt: TGTGCCAGCAGCCAATATACAGATACGCAGTATTTT
j_call: TRBJ2-1; cdr3_length: 17; v_call: TRBV5-1; d_call: TRBD2; clone_size: .; cdr3_aa: CASSLGASGGADDEQFF; cdr3_nt: TGCGCCAGCAGCTTGGGTGCTAGCGGGGGGGCCGACGATGAGCAGTTCTTC
j_call: TRBJ2-5; cdr3_length: 14; v_call: TRBV7-2; d_call: TRBD2; clone_size: .; cdr3_aa: CASSTGLAGKTQYF; cdr3_nt: TGTGCCAGCAGCACAGGACTAGCGGGAAAGACCCAGTACTTC
j_call: TRBJ1-2; cdr3_length: 14; v_call: TRBV10-3; d_call: TRBD1; clone_size: .; cdr3_aa: CAITGQGKVDGYTF; cdr3_nt: TGTGCCATCACCGGACAGGGGAAGGTGGATGGCTACACCTTC
j_call: TRBJ2-5; cdr3_length: 15; v_call: TRBV6-1; d_call: .; clone_size: .; cdr3_aa: CASSLNFLRGETQYF; cdr3_nt: TGTGCCAGCAGCCTAAATTTTCTTCGGGGGGAGACCCAGTACTTC
j_call: TRBJ1-3; cdr3_length: 12; v_call: TRBV29-1; d_call: .; clone_size: once; cdr3_aa: CSVESPGNTIYF; cdr3_nt: TGCAGCGTTGAATCCCCGGGAAACACCATATATTTT